The sequence of this TCR beta chain was determined in a study of post-analysis software for immune sequencing data. The study's findings and limits: A significant reduction in normalized Chao1 diversity was observed in multiple sclerosis patients versus controls. Samples made in the same batch grouped tightly together by F measure. Controls showed lower frequencies than patients for roughly five TRBV segments, and TRBV5-6, TRBV5-1 and TRBV20-1 were among these.

A few counts support this clonotype. The target antigen is unknown. Each TCR beta cDNA library carried unique molecular identifiers. About 500,000 cDNA molecules were obtained per 1 to 10 million input T cells. TCRdb reprocessed the PCR reads via MiXCR and lists one record per CDR3 protein. The sample holds about 620,000 distinct CDR3 sequences, around 40% seen once. The germline V gene has CDR1 SGDLS and CDR2 YYNGEE. J was trimmed by 4 bases and V by 3 bases; bases with no gene match: 7. The CDR3 is made up of 15 amino acids. The rearrangement uses TRBV9 and TRBJ2-1; 7 bases are shared with TRBD1. The clonotype comes from a girl between 5 and 17 years old with multiple sclerosis. Input material: blood. CDR3 nucleotides: TGTGCCAGCAGCGCCCAGGGACAGCCGTACAATGAGCAGTTCTTC. Translated: CASSAQGQPYNEQFF.